Listed below are T cell receptor beta chains from one sample, sequenced in a study of T cells in Graves' hyperthyroidism and ophthalmopathy. MiXCR, applied by TCRdb to the multiplex PCR reads, yields one record per CDR3 protein. Altogether about 640,000 distinct CDR3 sequences are present, 20% to 25% being singletons, with the ten largest covering under 35%. The sequenced sample was blood. The receptors originated from a man aged 25-45 years with Graves' ophthalmopathy. The CDR3 runs from the conserved cysteine through the conserved F or W. Fields, in order: CDR3 DNA, CDR3 protein, clone size, J gene, V gene, D gene. D genes are given only for firm matches. Size tells how often a clone was seen (once, few, many) or the class of an expanded clone, and some rows leave it out.

DNA: TGTGCCAGCAGTTTGACTAGCGGGAATTCGGATACGCAGTATTTT; CDR3: CASSLTSGNSDTQYF; size: many; J: TRBJ2-3; V: TRBV28; D: TRBD2
DNA: TGTGCCAGCAGCGTAGGGACAGCAACCCTCTACGAGCAGTACTTC; CDR3: CASSVGTATLYEQYF; size: few; J: TRBJ2-7; V: TRBV9; D: .
DNA: TGCAGCGCCGAAATTCCGACTGGGGCCAACGTCCTGACTTTC; CDR3: CSAEIPTGANVLTF; size: few; J: TRBJ2-6; V: TRBV29-1; D: .
DNA: TGTGCCAGCAGTGATCCGGGTCTGGAGTTCTTC; CDR3: CASSDPGLEFF; size: .; J: TRBJ2-1; V: TRBV6-1; D: .
DNA: TGTGCCAGCAGCCAAGATGCCGGGCCCTATGGCTACACCTTC; CDR3: CASSQDAGPYGYTF; size: .; J: TRBJ1-2; V: TRBV3-1; D: .
DNA: TGCAGCGCCCTGGGACCTCATACCTACGAGCAGTACTTC; CDR3: CSALGPHTYEQYF; size: few; J: TRBJ2-7; V: TRBV29-1; D: .
DNA: TGTGCCAGCAGCTTGGGGGCGCGACGAACCTTCTTCAATGAGCAGTTCTTC; CDR3: CASSLGARRTFFNEQFF; size: few; J: TRBJ2-1; V: TRBV5-6; D: .
DNA: TGCGCCAGCAGCCAGACAGAGTATAGCAATCAGCCCCAGCATTTT; CDR3: CASSQTEYSNQPQHF; size: few; J: TRBJ1-5; V: TRBV4-1; D: .
DNA: TGTGCCAGCAGTTACCCCCAAAAAGACACCGATGAAGCTTTCTTT; CDR3: CASSYPQKDTDEAFF; size: few; J: TRBJ1-1; V: TRBV6-2/TRBV6-3; D: .
DNA: TGTGCCACCAGCAGAGATTTTGGGACAGGGAAGAGTGAAAAACTGTTTTTT; CDR3: CATSRDFGTGKSEKLFF; size: few; J: TRBJ1-4; V: TRBV15; D: TRBD1
DNA: TGCGCCAGCAACCCGGACAGGGGCAATCAGCCCCAGCATTTT; CDR3: CASNPDRGNQPQHF; size: .; J: TRBJ1-5; V: TRBV10-2; D: TRBD1
DNA: TGTGCCAGCAGCTTAGGGTCCCCCGAGCAGTACTTC; CDR3: CASSLGSPEQYF; size: .; J: TRBJ2-7; V: TRBV7-9; D: .
DNA: TGTGCCAGCAGCTCACCACGGGCCACTGAAGCTTTCTTT; CDR3: CASSSPRATEAFF; size: few; J: TRBJ1-1; V: TRBV7-9; D: .
DNA: TGTGCCAGCAGGAGGGGGGACAGAGCCTATGGCTACACCTTC; CDR3: CASRRGDRAYGYTF; size: few; J: TRBJ1-2; V: TRBV2; D: TRBD1
DNA: TGTGCCACCAGTGAGGGGACTAGCGGGAGGGCCTGGTGGCGTACCGGGGAGCTGTTTTTT; CDR3: CATSEGTSGRAWWRTGELFF; size: few; J: TRBJ2-2; V: TRBV24-1; D: TRBD2
DNA: TGCAGTGCTAGAGATTATGAGGGAAGCGACAATGAGCAGTTCTTC; CDR3: CSARDYEGSDNEQFF; size: few; J: TRBJ2-1; V: TRBV20-1; D: .
DNA: TGTGCCAGCTCACCCCCGATGGGGACAGGGAGCTACGAGCAGTACTTC; CDR3: CASSPPMGTGSYEQYF; size: .; J: TRBJ2-7; V: TRBV18; D: TRBD1
DNA: TGTGCCAGCAGCACACGGGGGACAGGGGGGTTCTCCTACGAGCAGTACTTC; CDR3: CASSTRGTGGFSYEQYF; size: many; J: TRBJ2-7; V: TRBV11-2; D: TRBD1
DNA: TGTGCCAGCAGTCCCGGGACGGGGGAGCAGTACTTC; CDR3: CASSPGTGEQYF; size: many; J: TRBJ2-7; V: TRBV6-1; D: .
DNA: TGTGCCAGCAGCCCGACCGGGACAGGGGGCGCGGAGACCCAGTACTTC; CDR3: CASSPTGTGGAETQYF; size: .; J: TRBJ2-5; V: TRBV7-3; D: TRBD1
DNA: TGTGCCAGCAGGGAGACAGGGGTCAATGAGCAGTTCTTC; CDR3: CASRETGVNEQFF; size: .; J: TRBJ2-1; V: TRBV2; D: TRBD1
DNA: TGTGCCAGCAGATTTGGGGGAAGCTCCTACAATGAGCAGTTCTTC; CDR3: CASRFGGSSYNEQFF; size: .; J: TRBJ2-1; V: TRBV25-1; D: .
DNA: TGTGCCAGCAGCTTTGGGACAGGGGGCTTTCCTAGCACAGATACGCAGTATTTT; CDR3: CASSFGTGGFPSTDTQYF; size: few; J: TRBJ2-3; V: TRBV5-6; D: TRBD1
DNA: TGTGCCAGCAGACCACAGCCATCAGATACGCAGTATTTT; CDR3: CASRPQPSDTQYF; size: .; J: TRBJ2-3; V: TRBV7-9; D: .
DNA: TGTGCCAGCAGTTACAGCGGGCAGGGGGGTGACTACGAGCAGTACTTC; CDR3: CASSYSGQGGDYEQYF; size: .; J: TRBJ2-7; V: TRBV6-2/TRBV6-3; D: .
DNA: TGTGCCAGCAGAACCCGACTAGTCCCGTACGAGCAGTACTTC; CDR3: CASRTRLVPYEQYF; size: .; J: TRBJ2-7; V: TRBV5-6; D: .
DNA: TGCGCCAGCAGATTTAAGCAGGTGGGGTTCTACGAGCAGTACTTC; CDR3: CASRFKQVGFYEQYF; size: many; J: TRBJ2-7; V: TRBV5-1; D: .
DNA: TGTGCCAGCAGTTTAAGGCAGCCAAGGCAGCCCCAGCATTTT; CDR3: CASSLRQPRQPQHF; size: few; J: TRBJ1-5; V: TRBV28; D: .
DNA: TGTGCCAGCAGGTGGACCCCGAATCAGCCCCAGCATTTT; CDR3: CASRWTPNQPQHF; size: few; J: TRBJ1-5; V: TRBV27; D: .
DNA: TGTGCCAGCAGCCAACACCGGGACAGGGGCAACGAGCAGTACTTC; CDR3: CASSQHRDRGNEQYF; size: many; J: TRBJ2-7; V: TRBV3-1; D: TRBD1
DNA: TGTGCCAGCAGCCCGGGGACTAGCGGGAGTTCGGCTGAGCAGTTCTTC; CDR3: CASSPGTSGSSAEQFF; size: many; J: TRBJ2-1; V: TRBV3-1; D: TRBD2
DNA: TGTGCCATCAGTGAAAGGGGCGGGGATCAGCCCCAGCATTTT; CDR3: CAISERGGDQPQHF; size: few; J: TRBJ1-5; V: TRBV10-3; D: .
DNA: TGTGCCAGCAGCTCCGAAACTAGCGGGAGGGCAAGCTCCTACGAGCAGTACTTC; CDR3: CASSSETSGRASSYEQYF; size: few; J: TRBJ2-7; V: TRBV27; D: TRBD2
DNA: TGTGCCAGCAGCTTAGGGTTTAGTGTGCCTCGAGAGACCCAGTACTTC; CDR3: CASSLGFSVPRETQYF; size: few; J: TRBJ2-5; V: TRBV7-2; D: .
DNA: TGTGCCAGCAGCTCCCCGGGACAGAGGAACACTGAAGCTTTCTTT; CDR3: CASSSPGQRNTEAFF; size: few; J: TRBJ1-1; V: TRBV11-2; D: TRBD1
DNA: TGTGCCAGCAGTTACACCAGGGTGAACGAGCAGTACTTC; CDR3: CASSYTRVNEQYF; size: few; J: TRBJ2-7; V: TRBV6-5; D: .
DNA: TGTGCCAGCAGCAACGCGGCGGCGGTTTACTCCTACAATGAGCAGTTCTTC; CDR3: CASSNAAAVYSYNEQFF; size: .; J: TRBJ2-1; V: TRBV6-2/TRBV6-3; D: .